The 29 T cell receptor beta chains in this list originate from one sample, sequenced in a study of tissue T cells after allogeneic stem cell transplantation. Using immunoSEQ multiplex PCR, the repertoire was profiled, and TCRdb retains in-frame clones only, with some absent. The sample holds about 48,000 clones, roughly 73% seen once. Sample: sorted cells pooled from one or two spleens. The receptor set was obtained from a pool of C57BL/6 mice in good health.

There are a few counts of this clone. The germline and genes are mouse ones. The CDR3 is cut off 1 residue early in the read; its end comes from the germline J gene. The chain uses TRBV13-2 and TRBJ1-3; weak D call: TRBD1 (6 bases). The CDR3 spans 15 residues. The germline gives CDR1 NNHNN, CDR2 SYGAGS (reference sequence). V was trimmed by 6 bases and J by 0 bases, leaving 13 bases between them. CDR3 DNA (partial): TGTGCCAGCGCCTCCAGGACAGATTCTGGAAATACGCTCTAT. It yields the protein CASASRTDSGNTLY. The complete CDR3 sequence is CASASRTDSGNTLYF.

On this clone itself: Here the gene names and germline are mouse. The CDR3 goes on 1 residue after the read ends, and that part is filled in from the germline J gene. The chain employs TRBV1 and TRBJ1-1; the match to TRBD1 covers 9 bases. Germline CDR1 NSQYPW, CDR2 LRSPGD (reference sequence). The CDR3 contains 14 residues. The trim removed 3 bases at V and 1 base at J, leaving 0 bases unmatched. The CDR3 protein is CTCSAGQGNTEVFF. CDR3 DNA, as far as it was read: TGCACCTGCAGTGCGGGACAGGGAAACACAGAAGTCTTC.

Worth noting for this clone: Germline and genes: mouse. The DNA ends 1 residue before the CDR3 does, and the rest of the CDR3 is filled in from the germline J gene. The chain uses TRBV14 and TRBJ1-3; 7 positions agree with TRBD1. Trimming cost V 4 bases and J 4 bases; bases outside gene matches: 5. The CDR3 length is 14 residues. Looked up from germline, CDR1 is SGHDT and CDR2 is FRDEAV. The DNA read from the CDR3 is TGTGCCAGCAGTCCACAGGGGAGGGGAAATACGCTCTAT. Translating gives CASSPQGRGNTLY. The entire CDR3 protein is CASSPQGRGNTLYF.

This clone was observed a few times. Mouse names are used for the genes. The read finishes 1 residue shy of the CDR3 end, and the germline J gene is used to complete it. V and J are TRBV3 and TRBJ2-7, with 11 bases aligning to TRBD2. J gave up 1 base and V 5 bases, and 4 bases lay outside the gene matches. Germline CDR1 SNHLY, CDR2 FYNGKV (reference sequence). The CDR3 totals 15 residues. The CDR3 spells CASSRRDWGSYEQYF. CDR3 DNA, as far as it was read: TGTGCCAGCAGCCGCCGGGACTGGGGGTCCTATGAACAGTAC.

Turning to this clone: Mouse gene names apply. The sequence runs out 1 residue before the end of the CDR3; the remainder is reconstructed from the germline J gene. The chain couples TRBV19 to TRBJ1-5; the match to TRBD1 covers 9 bases. In germline, CDR1 is FNHDT, CDR2 SITEND (reference sequence). The CDR3 spans 13 residues. After removal of 2 bases from V and 9 bases from J, the junction contained 3 bases not matched to a gene. The CDR3 reads CASSMGTGTAPLF. The part of the CDR3 DNA that was read is TGTGCCAGCAGTATGGGGACAGGGACGGCTCCGCTT.

For this clone: Mouse names are used for the genes. The DNA ends 1 residue before the CDR3 does, and the rest of the CDR3 is filled in from the germline J gene. The J gene is TRBJ2-3, the V gene TRBV15, with 8 bases aligning to TRBD1. V was pared by 5 bases and J by 1 base, with 2 bases of the junction left unmatched. CDR1 SGHND and CDR2 FRSKSL come from the germline V gene. The CDR3 loop spans 14 amino acids. CDR3 bases read: TGTGCCAGCAGTCAACAGGGGGGTGCAGAAACGCTGTAT. Translating it yields CASSQQGGAETLY. The full CDR3 is CASSQQGGAETLYF.

With respect to this clone: Any gene name here is a mouse gene name. The missing CDR3 end, 1 residue past where the read stops, is filled in from the germline J gene. The chain has TRBV13-2 and TRBJ2-5; TRBD2 agrees at 13 bases. Germline V lookup: CDR1 NNHNN, CDR2 SYGAGS (reference sequence). J was trimmed by 6 bases and V by 1 base; bases with no gene match: 5. This CDR3 has 16 residues. The CDR3 sequence: CASGDPGLGGRDTQYF. The covered CDR3 bases are TGTGCCAGCGGTGATCCCGGACTGGGGGGGCGGGACACCCAGTAC.

This clone was counted once. Gene and germline names: mouse. Read coverage stops 1 residue before the CDR3 terminus; the germline J gene supplies the remainder. The chain joins TRBV16 to TRBJ2-5; 10 positions match TRBD2. Germline V gives CDR1 SGHSA, CDR2 FRNQAP. With 4 bases clipped from V and 4 bases from J, the junction kept 5 bases outside the gene matches. CDR3 size: 15 residues. The CDR3 region is CASSSLGGREDTQYF. The DNA read from the CDR3 is TGTGCAAGCAGCTCTCTGGGGGGGCGGGAAGACACCCAGTAC.

On this clone: Gene names and germline match the mouse. The missing CDR3 end, 1 residue past where the read stops, is filled in from the germline J gene. The V call is TRBV31, the J call TRBJ2-5; possibly TRBD2 for D (7 bases). V was shortened by 1 base and J by 2 bases, with 10 bases between the two germline ends. The germline gives CDR1 GKSSPN, CDR2 SITVG. The CDR3 loop spans 14 amino acids. Incomplete CDR3 DNA: TGTGCCTGGAGTCAGCGGGGGGCCCAAGACACCCAGTAC. Amino acids: CAWSQRGAQDTQY. Given in full, the CDR3 is CAWSQRGAQDTQYF.

This clone was counted a few times. Genes here carry mouse names. The read ends 1 residue early relative to the CDR3; the germline J gene fills the gap. The V gene is TRBV13-3, the J gene TRBJ2-7, with TRBD2 identical over 12 bases. After removal of 2 bases from V and 6 bases from J, the junction contained 3 bases not matched to a gene. Germline V lookup: CDR1 NNHDY, CDR2 SYVADS. The CDR3 runs 14 residues. CDR3 DNA, as far as it was read: TGTGCCAGCAGTGAGGGACTGGGGGGTGGTGAACAGTAC. Translation: CASSEGLGGGEQY. The whole CDR3 region reads CASSEGLGGGEQYF.

On this clone itself: Gene labels here are mouse ones. The CDR3 end is not reached by the read, which stops 1 residue before it; the germline J gene fills it in. The gene calls are TRBV3 and TRBJ1-1, with 8 bases that match TRBD1. J was trimmed by 3 bases and V by 5 bases; bases with no gene match: 2. This CDR3 is 13 amino acids long. Per germline, CDR1 SNHLY and CDR2 FYNGKV (reference sequence). CDR3 residues: CASSPDRDTEVFF. The CDR3 DNA, read in part, is TGTGCCAGCAGCCCGGACAGGGACACAGAAGTCTTC.

With regard to this clone: Genes and germline come from the mouse. The CDR3 end lies 1 residue beyond the end of the read and is filled in from the germline J gene. This chain joins TRBV1 and TRBJ2-2; 8 bases match TRBD2. Germline V gene lookup returns CDR1 NSQYPW and CDR2 LRSPGD (reference sequence). This CDR3 has 16 amino acids. V trimming: 2 bases; J trimming: 1 base; junction bases outside the gene matches: 3. Partial CDR3 DNA: TGCACCTGCAGTGCACTGGGGGGACGAAACACCGGGCAGCTCTAC. Translated, it gives CTCSALGGRNTGQLY. The whole CDR3 reads CTCSALGGRNTGQLYF.

Regarding this clone: These gene names are mouse names. The read halts 1 residue ahead of the CDR3 end, with the missing end drawn from the germline J gene. Distinct nucleotide sequences in the sample also encode this CDR3. The J gene is TRBJ2-7, the V gene TRBV13-3; unclear D gene. Germline V gene lookup returns CDR1 NNHDY and CDR2 SYVADS. This CDR3 spans 11 amino acids. V gave up 0 bases and J gave up 5 bases, with 3 bases separating them. The chain's CDR3 is CASSDAHEQYF. The DNA read from the CDR3 is TGTGCCAGCAGTGATGCCCATGAACAGTAC.

Remarks on this clone: Gene names refer to mouse genes. The CDR3 is cut off 1 residue early in the read; its end comes from the germline J gene. Other DNA sequences in the same sample also yield this CDR3. V usage is TRBV16 and J usage is TRBJ2-5; D call uncertain. The CDR3 length is 14 residues. The V gene lost 0 bases and the J gene lost 0 bases, with 4 bases spanning the gap. Germline V gives CDR1 SGHSA, CDR2 FRNQAP. The sequenced CDR3 bases are TGTGCAAGCAGCTTAGAAGGGAACCAAGACACCCAGTAC. Translated, it gives CASSLEGNQDTQY. The entire CDR3 reads CASSLEGNQDTQYF.

In its sample, this clone was seen a few times. The genes are named according to mouse. CDR3 residues: CASSFLGGRYEQYF. The DNA read from the CDR3 is TGTGCCAGCAGTTTCCTGGGGGGGAGGTATGAACAGTAC. This chain joins TRBV15 and TRBJ2-7; 9 bases map to TRBD2. Read sequence stops 1 residue before the CDR3 end, and the germline J gene provides the missing end. Germline V CDR1 and CDR2: SGHND, FRSKSL. V gave up 3 bases and J gave up 4 bases; unmatched junction bases: 4. The CDR3 has 14 amino acids.

This clone has only one observation. Gene names and germline match the mouse. The sequence runs out 1 residue before the end of the CDR3; the remainder is reconstructed from the germline J gene. This chain joins TRBV13-2 and TRBJ2-4; 9 nucleotides match TRBD1. The CDR3 is 13 amino acids. From germline, CDR1 is NNHNN and CDR2 SYGAGS (reference sequence). J lost 10 bases, V lost 3 bases, and 6 bases had no gene match. The CDR3 region is CASGADRGLPLYF. The CDR3 DNA, read in part, is TGTGCCAGCGGTGCGGACAGGGGACTTCCCTTGTAC.

In this sample, this clone turned up once. The gene symbols are mouse symbols. From the germline J gene comes the end of the CDR3, since the read stops 1 residue before it. The chain couples TRBV31 to TRBJ1-1; 7 nucleotides line up with TRBD1. Germline trimming cut 1 base from V and 5 bases from J; bases unmatched to any gene: 7. This CDR3 is 14 amino acids long. Per germline, CDR1 GKSSPN and CDR2 SITVG. The sequenced CDR3 bases are TGTGCCTGGAGTCCCGACAGGGCTGGGACAGAAGTCTTC. Its translation is CAWSPDRAGTEVF. The full CDR3 is CAWSPDRAGTEVFF.

A note on this clone: The gene symbols are mouse symbols. The read terminates 1 residue ahead of where the CDR3 ends, so the germline J gene completes it. The gene calls are TRBV4 and TRBJ2-4; 11 bases are a match to TRBD2. Germline V lookup: CDR1 LGHDT, CDR2 YNNKQL (reference sequence). V dropped 5 bases and J dropped 0; count of bases not matched to a gene: 1. The CDR3 has 15 residues. The DNA read from the CDR3 is TGTGCCAGCAGCCGGGACTGGGGGAGTCAAAACACCTTGTAC. It specifies CASSRDWGSQNTLY. The whole CDR3 is CASSRDWGSQNTLYF.

With respect to this clone: Gene names are the mouse ones. The CDR3 end is not reached by the read, which stops 1 residue before it; the germline J gene fills it in. This chain uses TRBV19 with TRBJ2-5, with a possible D match to TRBD2 (7 bases). The germline V gene has CDR1 FNHDT and CDR2 SITEND (reference sequence). CDR3 size: 13 residues. Between the trimmed V and J ends, which lost 2 bases and 6 bases, there was a span of 10 bases. CDR3 sequence reads: CASSIRGADTQYF. The CDR3 bases that were read are TGTGCCAGCAGTATCCGGGGGGCGGACACCCAGTAC.

Comment on this clone: Gene names and germline refer to mouse. The sequenced fragment ends 1 residue before the CDR3 boundary, so the rest is inferred from the germline J gene. The chain employs TRBV1 and TRBJ2-7, with 8 bases fitting TRBD2. CDR3 length: 14 amino acids. Losses at the gene ends were 4 bases for V and 0 bases for J; bases not matched to a gene: 2. Germline values: CDR1 NSQYPW, CDR2 LRSPGD (reference sequence). CDR3 DNA (partial): TGCACCTGCAGTGGACTGGGGAGCTCCTATGAACAGTAC. Translating gives CTCSGLGSSYEQY. Given in full, the CDR3 is CTCSGLGSSYEQYF.

As to this clone: The gene symbols are mouse symbols. The CDR3 extends 1 residue past the end of the read, so its final part is completed from the germline J gene. The chain links TRBV13-1 to TRBJ2-3; 8 nucleotides agree with TRBD2. The CDR3 contains 15 residues. Per the germline V gene, CDR1 is NSHNY and CDR2 is SYGAGN. Germline trimming cut 2 bases from V and 0 bases from J; bases unmatched to any gene: 2. The covered CDR3 bases are TGTGCCAGCAGTGACTGGGGGGCTAGTGCAGAAACGCTGTAT. It codes for CASSDWGASAETLY. The CDR3 in its entirety is CASSDWGASAETLYF.

This clone occurred once. The gene names given are mouse names. The sequenced fragment ends 1 residue before the CDR3 boundary, so the rest is inferred from the germline J gene. This chain connects TRBV13-2 to TRBJ2-3, with 10 bases aligning to TRBD2. The trim removed 0 bases at V and 0 bases at J, leaving 1 base unmatched. The CDR3 is 16 amino acids. From germline, CDR1 is NNHNN and CDR2 SYGAGS (reference sequence). The CDR3 is CASGDELGGSAETLYF. The DNA read from the CDR3 is TGTGCCAGCGGTGATGAACTGGGGGGGAGTGCAGAAACGCTGTAT.

Of note for this clone: Genes here carry mouse names. The CDR3 sequence: CASSIGHRSYEQYF. The CDR3 DNA, read in part, is TGTGCCAGCAGTATAGGGCATCGCTCCTATGAACAGTAC. V and J are TRBV19 and TRBJ2-7; no clear D. The read ends 1 residue shy of where the CDR3 ends; the end is completed using the germline J gene. V gave up 0 bases and J gave up 0 bases, with 7 bases separating them. In germline, CDR1 is FNHDT, CDR2 SITEND (reference sequence). This CDR3 contains 14 residues.

Note on this clone: The gene symbols are mouse symbols. The read halts 1 residue ahead of the CDR3 end, with the missing end drawn from the germline J gene. The chain joins TRBV13-2 to TRBJ1-3; D is unresolved. The V gene's germline CDR1 is NNHNN and CDR2 SYGAGS (reference sequence). V lost 5 bases to trimming and J lost 0 bases, with 6 bases between them. This CDR3 contains 13 residues. The CDR3 DNA, read in part, is TGTGCCAGCGGAGGAATTTCTGGAAATACGCTCTAT. Amino acid sequence: CASGGISGNTLY. The entire CDR3 sequence reads CASGGISGNTLYF.

A word on this clone: Gene names and germline refer to mouse. The CDR3 is cut off 1 residue early in the read; its end comes from the germline J gene. This rearrangement joins TRBV4 to TRBJ2-4; a weak D match, TRBD2 (5 bases). V lost 4 bases, J lost 0 bases, and 11 bases lay in between. The CDR3 spans 15 residues. Germline CDR1 and CDR2: LGHDT and YNNKQL (reference sequence). CDR3 region: CASSSGLFSQNTLYF. Partial CDR3 DNA: TGTGCCAGCAGCTCCGGACTCTTTAGTCAAAACACCTTGTAC.

Points on this clone: Any gene name here is a mouse gene name. The CDR3 end falls 1 residue outside the read, so it is completed with the germline J gene. The chain combines TRBV5 with TRBJ1-4; D may be TRBD1 (5 bases). This CDR3 spans 15 amino acids. With 4 bases removed from V and 0 bases from J, the gap between germline ends came to 9 bases. Germline loops: CDR1 LGHNA, CDR2 YNLKQL (reference sequence). The chain's CDR3 is CASSPQGFSNERLFF. Partial CDR3 DNA: TGTGCCAGCAGCCCTCAGGGTTTTTCCAACGAAAGATTATTT.

Comment on this clone: Gene names denote mouse genes. The read ends 1 residue shy of where the CDR3 ends; the end is completed using the germline J gene. V usage is TRBV31 and J usage is TRBJ2-5; D is uncertain. The V end was cut by 2 bases, the J end by 1 base, with 4 bases between. Per the germline V gene, CDR1 is GKSSPN and CDR2 is SITVG. The CDR3 contains 12 residues. CDR3: CAWSSDQDTQYF. The part of the CDR3 DNA that was read is TGTGCCTGGAGTAGTGACCAAGACACCCAGTAC.

As for this clone: Gene names refer to mouse genes. The CDR3 extends 1 residue past the end of the read, so its final part is completed from the germline J gene. The chain combines TRBV3 with TRBJ2-5; 11 positions agree with TRBD2. V lost 3 bases to trimming and J lost 5 bases; unmatched junction nucleotides: 4. The CDR3 is 15 residues long. Germline V gives CDR1 SNHLY, CDR2 FYNGKV (reference sequence). The covered CDR3 bases are TGTGCCAGCAGCTTGGGACTGGGGGAGGGAGACACCCAGTAC. Translating gives CASSLGLGEGDTQY. The entire CDR3 protein is CASSLGLGEGDTQYF.

To note about this clone: Mouse gene names and germline throughout. The DNA ends 1 residue before the CDR3 does, and the rest of the CDR3 is filled in from the germline J gene. The V and J genes are TRBV4 and TRBJ2-4; tentative D call: TRBD2 (5 bases). Germline V gives CDR1 LGHDT, CDR2 YNNKQL (reference sequence). CDR3 length equals 14 residues. Trimming pared 3 bases from V and 0 bases from J, leaving 7 bases between. The sequenced CDR3 bases are TGTGCCAGCAGCTATGTGGGGAGTCAAAACACCTTGTAC. It codes for CASSYVGSQNTLY. The CDR3, in full, reads CASSYVGSQNTLYF.